Following are 6 T cell receptor beta chains from one sample sequenced in a study of blood T cell repertoires in COVID-19. The assay was immunoSEQ multiplex PCR, and TCRdb's table has in-frame clones only and misses some. The sample yields about 25,000 clones, less than 90% seen once. What was sequenced was peripheral blood. The receptors come from a man between 65 and 85 years old with active COVID-19.

The CDR3 nucleotides are TGTGCCAGCTCACCAAGTCAGGATGGAAACACCATATATTTT. Its protein is CASSPSQDGNTIYF. The chain links TRBV18 to TRBJ1-3, with unresolved D. Germline CDR1 is KGHSH and CDR2 is LQKENI. This CDR3 region has 14 residues. Trimming shortened V by 2 bases and J by 3 bases, and 8 bases separated the two germline ends.

This clone has just one count. V usage is TRBV10-3 and J usage is TRBJ1-2, with unresolved D. The ends were cut back, 8 bases at V and 6 bases at J, with 19 bases in the middle. The germline V gene has CDR1 ENHRY and CDR2 SYGVKD. CDR3 length: 14 residues. CDR3: CAIRKTRLEDGYTF. CDR3 DNA sequence: TGTGCCATCCGGAAGACACGGCTGGAAGATGGCTACACCTTC.

The chain employs TRBV30 and TRBJ2-7; TRBD2 matches at 11 bases. With V trimmed by 0 bases and J by 0 bases, 7 bases remained unmatched. Germline CDR1 reads GTSNPN; CDR2 reads SVGIG (reference sequence). The CDR3 extends over 17 amino acids. The CDR3 nucleotides read TGTGCCTGGAGTGTACAGACTAGCGGGGCGAGCTCCTACGAGCAGTACTTC. Translated: CAWSVQTSGASSYEQYF.

The chain carries TRBV5-5 and TRBJ2-7, with TRBD2 matching over 8 bases. CDR3 length: 15 amino acids. Unmatched junction bases numbered 10, after V lost 7 bases and J lost 1 base. Germline CDR1 is SGHKS and CDR2 is YYEKEE (reference sequence). CDR3 residues: CASLRRAGVSYEQYF. CDR3 bases: TGTGCCAGCCTCCGTCGAGCGGGAGTGTCCTACGAGCAGTACTTC.

The gene calls are TRBV9 and TRBJ2-5, with TRBD1 matching 8 bases. The junction had 6 bases not matched to a gene; V was cut back by 0 bases and J by 5 bases. The germline V gene has CDR1 SGDLS and CDR2 YYNGEE. The length of the CDR3 is 15 residues. The chain's CDR3 is CASSVAGGDFETQYF. In nucleotides, the CDR3 is TGTGCCAGCAGCGTAGCAGGGGGCGATTTCGAGACCCAGTACTTC.

This clone came up once. This sequence joins TRBV6-6 and TRBJ1-2, with 11 bases lining up with TRBD1. The J segment lost 8 bases and the V segment lost 6 bases, leaving 11 bases of the junction unmatched. The CDR3 has 15 residues. Germline values: CDR1 MNHNY, CDR2 SVGAGI (reference sequence). The CDR3 region is CASSQEGQGGFGYTF. CDR3 sequence (DNA): TGTGCCAGCAGCCAAGAGGGACAGGGGGGATTCGGCTACACCTTC.